Below, 14 T cell receptor beta chains from the same sample are listed, as sequenced in a study of blood T cell repertoires in COVID-19. Only in-frame clones appear in the TCRdb table, and some are missing; sequencing was by immunoSEQ multiplex PCR. The profile covers more than 95,000 clones, with roughly 87% appearing a single time and 4% to 5% taken by the ten largest. Material: peripheral blood. Source of these receptors: a middle-aged man with acute or convalescent COVID-19.

The chain couples TRBV30 to TRBJ2-7, with TRBD2 matching over 10 bases. Germline CDR1 is GTSNPN and CDR2 is SVGIG (reference sequence). CDR3 size: 15 residues. V was clipped by 2 bases and J by 4 bases; unmatched bases: 8. The CDR3 region has the DNA TGTGCCTGGAGTCACGGGGGACTAGCGTATTACGAGCAGTACTTC. This gives the protein CAWSHGGLAYYEQYF.

V gene TRBV11-3 combines with J gene TRBJ2-7; a weak D match, TRBD1 (5 bases). The CDR3 is 15 residues long. The V end was cut by 1 base, the J end by 4 bases, with 14 bases between. Germline CDR1 reads SGHNT; CDR2 reads YENEEA. The CDR3 coding sequence is TGTGCCAGCAGCTTAGTGTCGCAGGGTCGGTACGAGCAGTACTTC. Translating it yields CASSLVSQGRYEQYF.

This clone has a single count. The chain combines TRBV9 with TRBJ2-2, with TRBD1 identical over 8 bases. The germline V gene encodes CDR1 SGDLS and CDR2 YYNGEE. Losses at the gene ends were 4 bases for V and 2 bases for J; bases not matched to a gene: 7. CDR3 length: 16 residues. This CDR3 is CASSPRTGSNTGELFF. The CDR3, as DNA: TGTGCCAGCAGCCCCCGGACAGGGAGTAACACCGGGGAGCTGTTTTTT.

This chain joins TRBV11-3 and TRBJ2-5; no firm D call. In germline, CDR1 is SGHNT, CDR2 YENEEA. V lost 3 bases, J lost 1 base, and 9 bases lay in between. The CDR3 consists of 14 residues. The CDR3, as DNA: TGTGCCAGCAGCTTTCGACGGAGCCAAGAGACCCAGTACTTC. Protein product: CASSFRRSQETQYF.

This clone has more than one count but fewer than ten. The chain joins TRBV19 to TRBJ1-3; a possible D gene is TRBD1 (6 bases). V lost 5 bases to trimming and J lost 1 base, with 9 bases between them. The CDR3 length is 14 residues. Looked up from germline, CDR1 is LNHDA and CDR2 is SQIVND (reference sequence). CDR3 region: CASSAGTSGNTIYF. The CDR3 bases are TGTGCCAGTAGTGCCGGGACATCTGGAAACACCATATATTTT.

V and J are TRBV6-4 and TRBJ1-2; 8 bases align to TRBD1. The length of the CDR3 is 14 residues. Per the germline V gene, CDR1 is MRHNA and CDR2 is SNTAGT. After removal of 6 bases from V and 5 bases from J, the junction contained 8 bases not matched to a gene. CDR3 sequence (DNA): TGTGCCAGCAGCAGGACAGGGTCCGGGTATGGCTACACCTTC. Amino acid sequence: CASSRTGSGYGYTF.

This chain joins TRBV7-8 and TRBJ2-7, with 9 bases lining up with TRBD1. CDR1 and CDR2 (germline): SGHVS, FQNEAQ. CDR3 size: 16 residues. The V and J ends lost 1 base and 3 bases, in that order; junction bases with no gene match: 7. CDR3 bases: TGTGCCAGCAGCTTAGAAGCTGGGACAGGGTTCTACGAGCAGTACTTC. It yields the protein CASSLEAGTGFYEQYF.

The chain's CDR3 is CASSPRNQPQHF. The CDR3 nucleotides read TGTGCCAGCAGTCCTAGAAATCAGCCCCAGCATTTT. The genes are TRBV2 and TRBJ1-5; D remains unclear. Trimming cost V 5 bases and J 4 bases, with 6 bases left between them. The CDR3 has 12 amino acids. Germline CDR1 is SNHLY and CDR2 is FYNNEI.

About this clone: Mismatch with germline at one junction end may stem from a read error. The rearrangement joins TRBV11-2 to TRBJ2-3; 8 nucleotides match TRBD2. The CDR3 loop spans 14 amino acids. In germline, CDR1 is SGHAT, CDR2 FQNNGV. The CDR3 loop reads CANSPQAGADTQYF. The CDR3 coding sequence is TGTGCCAACAGCCCTCAAGCGGGGGCAGATACGCAGTATTTT.

Only one count was recorded for this clone. The V gene is TRBV5-6, the J gene TRBJ1-2, with a tentative D call TRBD1 (6 bases). Per germline, CDR1 SGHDT and CDR2 YYEEEE. The V end was cut by 4 bases, the J end by 8 bases, with 21 bases between. The CDR3 is 15 residues long. CDR3 in DNA: TGTGCCAGCAGCCGAGGGCAGGGACAACTATACGGCTACACCTTC. This gives the protein CASSRGQGQLYGYTF.

V gene TRBV9 combines with J gene TRBJ1-2; weak D call: TRBD1 (6 bases). The V and J ends lost 3 bases and 8 bases respectively, with 14 bases between them. The CDR3 is 13 residues long. Per germline, CDR1 SGDLS and CDR2 YYNGEE. The CDR3 DNA reads TGTGCCAGCAGCGCACAAACAGGGTACGGCTACACCTTC. The encoded protein is CASSAQTGYGYTF.

V and J are TRBV7-3 and TRBJ2-3; 10 nucleotides align to TRBD1. The CDR3 sequence is 14 residues long. V lost 5 bases and J lost 2; bases outside the gene matches: 1. CDR1 is SGHTA, CDR2 FQGTGA, per germline. The CDR3: CASSRQGATDTQYF. For the CDR3, the DNA is TGTGCCAGCAGCAGACAGGGGGCCACAGATACGCAGTATTTT. Variable domain in full (rest from reference TRBV7-3 and TRBJ2-3): GAGVSQTPSNKVTEKGKYVELRCDPISGHTALYWYRQSLGQGPEFLIYFQGTGAADDSGLPNDRFFAVRPEGSVSTLKIQRTERGDSAVYLCASSRQGATDTQYFGPGTRLTVL.

The chain couples TRBV2 to TRBJ2-7; 7 bases are shared with TRBD1. V was clipped by 9 bases and J by 4 bases; unmatched bases: 9. The germline V gene has CDR1 SNHLY and CDR2 FYNNEI. The CDR3 has 13 amino acids. The chain's CDR3 is CASRTGVGYEQYF. The CDR3 bases are TGTGCCAGTCGTACAGGGGTCGGGTACGAGCAGTACTTC.

The chain joins TRBV5-3 to TRBJ1-1, with D maybe TRBD1 (5 bases). TRBV5-3 is labeled an ORF, and its function is uncertain. V lost 0 bases and J 1 base, leaving 13 bases between the germline ends. There are 16 residues in the CDR3. DNA of the CDR3: TGTGCCAGAAGCTTGGGGCTAACAGGCGAGAACACTGAAGCTTTCTTT. This encodes CARSLGLTGENTEAFF.